This T cell receptor beta chain emerged from a study of T-cell memory formation after mild COVID-19 (dated by TCRdb to the early 2020s). Concerning the study at large: Most TCR sequence clusters were specific to one of the two donors. The cohort was made up of two young adult volunteers, one female and one male, who were previously healthy. T-cell clones expanding and contracting after mild COVID-19 in a couple of donors were tracked by longitudinal TCRalpha and TCRbeta repertoire sequencing. The full study reports these points: The study covered only a couple of mild cases, and larger cohorts including severe cases with pre-infection samples were considered necessary. Clones that contracted from day 15 to 85 showed balanced CD4/CD8 phenotypes, whereas a second wave of clones that expanded from day 15 to 37 leaned towards CD4+. Contracting CD4+ clones were found mainly in CM and EM memory subsets, while CD8+ clones were enriched in EMRA. Some responding clones were detected in pre-infection memory, which suggested that pre-existing cross-reactive memory T cells had joined the SARS-CoV-2 response. SARS-CoV-2 specificity was not confirmed for the second-wave clones peaking on day 37.

The CDR3 sequence holds 15 residues, the cysteine and phenylalanine included. The entry retains the CDR3 DNA only, 45 bases that are in frame from base 1. For this chain, trimming is 2 bases at the V end and 6 bases at the J end, and the number of junction bases without a gene match is 3. The germline V gene gives CDR1 as SGHTA and CDR2 as FQGTGA. Comments on this clonotype: This clone's antigen is unknown. It has no much larger one-base neighbor in the sample; base qualities were not kept.

PBMCs were isolated by Ficoll-Paque density gradient centrifugation. The instrument given in TCRdb is Illumina NovaSeq 6000. TCRalpha and TCRbeta cDNA libraries were constructed by 5'RACE with constant-segment primers, with sample barcodes and unique molecular identifiers being introduced. RNA was extracted from every sample with Trizol reagent. Libraries were amplified in two PCR steps, with a second sample barcode and Illumina TruSeq adapters added in the second step. Sequencing of the libraries was done on an Illumina NovaSeq, producing 2 x 150 bp paired-end reads. In the source study's methods: The reads were demultiplexed and collapsed into UMI-guided consensus sequences using migec v1.2.7. Using mixcr v2.1.11, the UMI consensuses were aligned to TRA and TRB V and J templates and assembled into clonotypes. Expanded or contracted clonotypes were those called significant by both edgeR and NoisET, with noise models trained on biological replicates. For edgeR calls, the thresholds were a false discovery rate-adjusted p below 0.01 and a log2 fold-change of 1. As an exploratory analysis of dynamics, max-normalized trajectories of the 1000 most abundant clonotypes were examined by PCA with hierarchical clustering. Separately sequenced CD4+ and CD8+ repertoires were used to assign a CD4 or CD8 phenotype to each responding clone. TCRdb applied fastp at Q25 and MiXCR to the public reads, then kept only in-frame beta chains. For every CDR3 protein sequence, its rows merge into one entry that carries the most common genes and DNA. The V and J calls were not made by the authors but by TCRdb's processing. This sample comprises about 110,000 distinct CDR3 sequences, around 17% of them detected only once. Together, the top ten hold roughly 5.5% of the sample.

The sequence is built from TRBV7-3 and TRBJ1-6; 8 bases in the junction line up with TRBD1. The sample consisted of PBMCs or a T cell subset sorted from them (not recorded which). This clonotype was obtained from a man aged 18 to 30 who had mild COVID-19 (a few samples of this study predate the infection). The sample titles of this study are shuffled in the database, so cell type and time point are left out; the donor was told from shared clones. The nucleotide sequence reads as follows: TGTGCCAGCAGCTTAGCGGACAGGGTTAATTCACCCCTCCACTTT. Its protein product is CASSLADRVNSPLHF.